The clone carrying this T cell receptor (beta chain) was detected many times. No antigen is known for it. In germline, CDR1 is LNHDA, CDR2 SQIVND (reference sequence). V was clipped by 4 bases and J by 0 bases; unmatched bases: 8. The CDR3 extends over 16 amino acids. The source of the sample is a study of glioma-infiltrating T cells. Study conclusions and caveats: Very few CDR3 sequences were shared between tissue and blood. Gliomas, especially low-grade, showed above-expected tissue-blood divergence; non-neoplastic patients showed below.

Amplification of TCR alpha and beta CDR3 regions from RNA used iRepertoire nested multiplex PCR. One-step reverse transcription and amplification started from about 100-400 ng of tissue mRNA or PBMC total RNA. TCRdb independently ran MiXCR on the multiplex PCR reads; one entry per CDR3 protein. The sample consists of approximately 90,000 distinct CDR3 sequences, about 25% of them appearing once. The sample comprised glioma tissue, nonneoplastic brain tissue, or PBMCs (not recorded which). The chain combines TRBV19 with TRBJ2-5; 7 positions agree with TRBD2. The clonotype was recovered from a human donor with low-grade glioma or glioblastoma, undergoing nonglioma brain surgery, or in good health (not recorded which). In nucleotides, the CDR3 is TGTGCCAGTAGTAAAAGAACGAGCGGGAACCAAGAGACCCAGTACTTC. Translation: CASSKRTSGNQETQYF.